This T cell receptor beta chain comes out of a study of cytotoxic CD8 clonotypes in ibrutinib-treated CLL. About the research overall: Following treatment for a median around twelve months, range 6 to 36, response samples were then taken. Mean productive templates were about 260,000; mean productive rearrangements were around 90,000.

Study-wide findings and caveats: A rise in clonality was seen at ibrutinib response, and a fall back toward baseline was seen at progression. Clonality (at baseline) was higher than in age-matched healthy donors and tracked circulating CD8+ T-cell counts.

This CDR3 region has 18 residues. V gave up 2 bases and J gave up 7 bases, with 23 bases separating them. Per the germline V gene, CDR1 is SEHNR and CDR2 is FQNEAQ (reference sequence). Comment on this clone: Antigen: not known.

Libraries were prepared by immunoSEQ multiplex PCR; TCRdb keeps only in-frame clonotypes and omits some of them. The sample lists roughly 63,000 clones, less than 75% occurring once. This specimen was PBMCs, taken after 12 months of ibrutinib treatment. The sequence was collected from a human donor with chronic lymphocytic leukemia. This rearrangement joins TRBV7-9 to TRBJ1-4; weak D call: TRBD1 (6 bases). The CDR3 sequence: CASSLRKGRLRGREKLFF. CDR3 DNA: TGTGCCAGCAGCTTAAGGAAGGGTAGACTTCGGGGGCGTGAAAAACTGTTTTTT.